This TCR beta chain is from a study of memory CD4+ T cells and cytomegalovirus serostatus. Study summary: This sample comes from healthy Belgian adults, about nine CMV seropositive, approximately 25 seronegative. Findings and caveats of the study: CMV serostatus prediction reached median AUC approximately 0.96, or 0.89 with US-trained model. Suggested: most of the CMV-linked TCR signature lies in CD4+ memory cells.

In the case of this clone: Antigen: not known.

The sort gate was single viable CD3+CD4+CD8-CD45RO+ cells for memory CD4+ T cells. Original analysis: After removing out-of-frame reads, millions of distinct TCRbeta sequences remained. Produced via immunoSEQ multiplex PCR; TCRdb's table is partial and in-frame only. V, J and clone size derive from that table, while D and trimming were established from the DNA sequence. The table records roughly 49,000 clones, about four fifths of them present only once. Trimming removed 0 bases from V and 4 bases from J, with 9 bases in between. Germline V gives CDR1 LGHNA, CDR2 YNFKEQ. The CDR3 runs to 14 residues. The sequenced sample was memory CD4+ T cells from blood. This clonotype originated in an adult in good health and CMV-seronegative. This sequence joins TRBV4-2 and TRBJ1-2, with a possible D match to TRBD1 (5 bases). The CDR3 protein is CASSQDAGPYGYTF. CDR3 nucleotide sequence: TGTGCCAGCAGCCAAGATGCAGGGCCCTATGGCTACACCTTC.